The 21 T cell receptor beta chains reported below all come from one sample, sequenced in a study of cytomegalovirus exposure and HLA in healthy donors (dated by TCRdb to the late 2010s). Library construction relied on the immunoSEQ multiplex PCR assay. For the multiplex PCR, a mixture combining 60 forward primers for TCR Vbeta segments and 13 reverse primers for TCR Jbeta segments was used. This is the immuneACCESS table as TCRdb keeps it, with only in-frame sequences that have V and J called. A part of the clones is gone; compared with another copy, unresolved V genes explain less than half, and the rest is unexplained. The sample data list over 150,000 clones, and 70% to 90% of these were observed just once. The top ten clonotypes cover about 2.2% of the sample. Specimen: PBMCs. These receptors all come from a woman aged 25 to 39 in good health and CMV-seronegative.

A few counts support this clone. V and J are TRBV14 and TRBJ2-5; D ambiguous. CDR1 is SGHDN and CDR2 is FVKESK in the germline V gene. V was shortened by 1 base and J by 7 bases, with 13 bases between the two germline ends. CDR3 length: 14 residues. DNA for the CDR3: TGTGCCAGCAGCCAAGTGGTCAGCGTAGGGACCCAGTACTTC. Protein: CASSQVVSVGTQYF.

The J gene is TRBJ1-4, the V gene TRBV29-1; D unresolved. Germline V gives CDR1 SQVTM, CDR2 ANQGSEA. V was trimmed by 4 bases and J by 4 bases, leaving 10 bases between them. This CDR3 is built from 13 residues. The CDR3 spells CSVARSLNEKLFF. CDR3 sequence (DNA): TGCAGCGTTGCGCGGAGCCTTAATGAAAAACTGTTTTTT. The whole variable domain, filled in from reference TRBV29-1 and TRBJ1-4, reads SAVISQKPSRDICQRGTSLTIQCQVDSQVTMMFWYRQQPGQSLTLIATANQGSEATYESGFVIDKFPISRPNLTFSTLTVSNMSPEDSSIYLCSVARSLNEKLFFGSGTQLSVL.

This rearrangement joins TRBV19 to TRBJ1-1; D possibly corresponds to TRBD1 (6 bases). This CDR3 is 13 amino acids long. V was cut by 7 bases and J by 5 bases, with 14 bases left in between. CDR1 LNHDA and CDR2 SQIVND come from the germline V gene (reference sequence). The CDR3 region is CASTAGEITEAFF. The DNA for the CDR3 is TGTGCCAGTACGGCAGGGGAAATAACTGAAGCTTTCTTT.

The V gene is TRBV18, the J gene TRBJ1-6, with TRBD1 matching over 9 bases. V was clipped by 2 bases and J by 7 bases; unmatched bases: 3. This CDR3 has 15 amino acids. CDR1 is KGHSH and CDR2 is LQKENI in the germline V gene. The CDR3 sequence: CASSPETGGNSPLHF. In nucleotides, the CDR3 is TGTGCCAGCTCACCAGAGACAGGGGGGAATTCACCCCTCCACTTT.

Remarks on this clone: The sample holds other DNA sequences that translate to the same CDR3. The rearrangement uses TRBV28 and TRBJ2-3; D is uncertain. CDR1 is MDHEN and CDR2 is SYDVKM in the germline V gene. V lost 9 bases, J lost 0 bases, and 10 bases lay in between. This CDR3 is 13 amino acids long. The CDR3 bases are TGTGCCAGTCGAGGAAGGAGCACAGATACGCAGTATTTT. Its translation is CASRGRSTDTQYF.

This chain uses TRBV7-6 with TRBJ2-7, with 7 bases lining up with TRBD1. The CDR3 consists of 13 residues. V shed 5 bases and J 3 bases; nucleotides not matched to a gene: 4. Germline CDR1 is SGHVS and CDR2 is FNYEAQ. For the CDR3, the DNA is TGTGCCAGCAGCAGGGGGCCCCTCTACGAGCAGTACTTC. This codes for CASSRGPLYEQYF. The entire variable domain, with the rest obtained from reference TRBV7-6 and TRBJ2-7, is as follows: GAGVSQSPRYKVTKRGQDVALRCDPISGHVSLYWYRQALGQGPEFLTYFNYEAQQDKSGLPNDRFSAERPEGSISTLTIQRTEQRDSAMYRCASSRGPLYEQYFGPGTRLTVT.

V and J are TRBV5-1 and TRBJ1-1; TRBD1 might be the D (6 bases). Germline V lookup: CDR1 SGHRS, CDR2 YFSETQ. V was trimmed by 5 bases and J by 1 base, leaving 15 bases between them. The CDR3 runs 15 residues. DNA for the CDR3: TGCGCCAGCAGGAGGACGACAGGCAGGAACACTGAAGCTTTCTTT. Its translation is CASRRTTGRNTEAFF.

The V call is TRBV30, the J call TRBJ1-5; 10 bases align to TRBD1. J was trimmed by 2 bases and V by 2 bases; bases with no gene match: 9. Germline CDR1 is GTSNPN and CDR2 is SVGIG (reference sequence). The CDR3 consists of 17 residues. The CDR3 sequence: CAWSSGTGVGGNQPQHF. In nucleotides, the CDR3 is TGTGCCTGGAGTTCCGGGACAGGGGTAGGAGGCAATCAGCCCCAGCATTTT.

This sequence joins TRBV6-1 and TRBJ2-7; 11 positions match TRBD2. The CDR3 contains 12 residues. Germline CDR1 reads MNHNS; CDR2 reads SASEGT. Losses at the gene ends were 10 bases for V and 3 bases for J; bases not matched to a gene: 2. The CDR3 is CATGTSGYEQYF. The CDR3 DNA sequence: TGTGCCACTGGGACTAGCGGCTACGAGCAGTACTTC.

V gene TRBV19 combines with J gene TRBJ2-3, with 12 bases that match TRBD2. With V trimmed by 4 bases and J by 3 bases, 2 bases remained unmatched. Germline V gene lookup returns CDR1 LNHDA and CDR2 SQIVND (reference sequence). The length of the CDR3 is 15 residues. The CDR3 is CASSTLAGGTDTQYF. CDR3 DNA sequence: TGTGCCAGTAGTACACTAGCGGGGGGAACAGATACGCAGTATTTT.

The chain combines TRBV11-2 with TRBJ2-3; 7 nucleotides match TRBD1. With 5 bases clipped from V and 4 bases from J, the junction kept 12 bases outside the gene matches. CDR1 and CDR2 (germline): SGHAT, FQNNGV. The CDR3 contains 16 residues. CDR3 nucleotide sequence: TGTGCCAGCAGCCCTCGGACAGGTTCTAGGGCAGATACGCAGTATTTT. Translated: CASSPRTGSRADTQYF.

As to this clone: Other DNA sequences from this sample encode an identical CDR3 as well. The DNA for the CDR3 is TGTGCCAGCAGTAGCGGGAGCTCCTACAATGAGCAGTTCTTC. Its translation is CASSSGSSYNEQFF. The chain combines TRBV5-4 with TRBJ2-1; TRBD2 matches at 9 bases. CDR3 length: 14 residues. J was trimmed by 0 bases and V by 5 bases; bases with no gene match: 0. The germline CDR1 and CDR2 sequences are SGHNT and YYREEE (reference sequence).

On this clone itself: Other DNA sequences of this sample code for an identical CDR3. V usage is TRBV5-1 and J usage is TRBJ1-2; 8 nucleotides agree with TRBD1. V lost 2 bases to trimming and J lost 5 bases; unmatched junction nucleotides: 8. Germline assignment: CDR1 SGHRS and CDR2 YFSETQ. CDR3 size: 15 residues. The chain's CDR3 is CASSLVQGAIYGYTF. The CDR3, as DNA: TGCGCCAGCAGCTTAGTTCAGGGGGCGATTTATGGCTACACCTTC. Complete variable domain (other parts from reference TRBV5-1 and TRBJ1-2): KAGVTQTPRYLIKTRGQQVTLSCSPISGHRSVSWYQQTPGQGLQFLFEYFSETQRNKGNFPGRFSGRQFSNSRSEMNVSTLELGDSALYLCASSLVQGAIYGYTFGSGTRLTVV.

CDR3 amino acids: CASSFSGGAIVPHTQYF. CDR3 sequence (DNA): TGTGCCAGCAGCTTCAGTGGGGGGGCCATAGTTCCACATACGCAGTATTTT. The chain combines TRBV7-2 with TRBJ2-3, with a weak D call TRBD2 (7 bases). CDR1 and CDR2 from the germline V gene are SGHTA and FQGNSA. V lost 3 bases and J 7 bases, leaving 23 bases between the germline ends. This CDR3 has 17 amino acids. Combining the CDR3 with reference TRBV7-2 and TRBJ2-3 gives the whole variable domain GAGVSQSPSNKVTEKGKDVELRCDPISGHTALYWYRQSLGQGLEFLIYFQGNSAPDKSGLPSDRFSAERTGGSVSTLTIQRTQQEDSAVYLCASSFSGGAIVPHTQYFGPGTRLTVL.

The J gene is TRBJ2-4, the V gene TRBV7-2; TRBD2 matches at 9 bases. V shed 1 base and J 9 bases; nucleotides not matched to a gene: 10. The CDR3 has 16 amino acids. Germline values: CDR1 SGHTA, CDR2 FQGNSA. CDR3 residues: CASSLEHAGGPGIQYF. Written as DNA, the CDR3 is TGTGCCAGCAGCTTAGAACACGCGGGAGGGCCAGGCATTCAGTACTTC.

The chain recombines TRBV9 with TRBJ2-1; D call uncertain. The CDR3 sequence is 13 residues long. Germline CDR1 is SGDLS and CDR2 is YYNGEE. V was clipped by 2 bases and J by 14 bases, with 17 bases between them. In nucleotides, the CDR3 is TGTGCCAGCAGCGTCCTCCGATTTAGTGGTAAGTTCTTC. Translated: CASSVLRFSGKFF. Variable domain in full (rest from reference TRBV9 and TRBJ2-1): DSGVTQTPKHLITATGQRVTLRCSPRSGDLSVYWYQQSLDQGLQFLIQYYNGEERAKGNILERFSAQQFPDLHSELNLSSLELGDSALYFCASSVLRFSGKFFGPGTRLTVL.

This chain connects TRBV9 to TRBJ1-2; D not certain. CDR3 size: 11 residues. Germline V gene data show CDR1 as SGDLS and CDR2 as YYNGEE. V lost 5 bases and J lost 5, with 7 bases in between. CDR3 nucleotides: TGTGCCAGCAGGCAGGATTATGGCTACACCTTC. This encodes CASRQDYGYTF. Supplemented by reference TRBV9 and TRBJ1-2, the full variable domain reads DSGVTQTPKHLITATGQRVTLRCSPRSGDLSVYWYQQSLDQGLQFLIQYYNGEERAKGNILERFSAQQFPDLHSELNLSSLELGDSALYFCASRQDYGYTFGSGTRLTVV.

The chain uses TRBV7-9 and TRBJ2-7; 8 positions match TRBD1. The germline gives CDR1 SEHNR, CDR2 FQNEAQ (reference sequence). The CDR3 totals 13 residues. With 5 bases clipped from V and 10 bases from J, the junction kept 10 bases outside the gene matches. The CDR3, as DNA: TGTGCCAGCAGCGCTCCTCCGGGACAGGACCAGTACTTC. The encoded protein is CASSAPPGQDQYF. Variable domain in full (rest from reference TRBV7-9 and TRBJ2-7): DTGVSQNPRHKITKRGQNVTFRCDPISEHNRLYWYRQTLGQGPEFLTYFQNEAQLEKSRLLSDRFSAERPKGSFSTLEIQRTEQGDSAMYLCASSAPPGQDQYFGPGTRLTVT.

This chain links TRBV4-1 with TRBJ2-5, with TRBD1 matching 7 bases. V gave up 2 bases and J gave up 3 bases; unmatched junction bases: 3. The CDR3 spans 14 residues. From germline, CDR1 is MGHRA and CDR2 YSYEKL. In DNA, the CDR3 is TGCGCCAGCAGCCAACCGGGACAGAAAGAGACCCAGTACTTC. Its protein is CASSQPGQKETQYF.

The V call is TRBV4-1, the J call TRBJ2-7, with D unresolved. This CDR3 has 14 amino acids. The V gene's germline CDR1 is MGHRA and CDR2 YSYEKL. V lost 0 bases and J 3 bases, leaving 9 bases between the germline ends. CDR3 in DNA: TGCGCCAGCAGCCAAGATGGCGGAAACTACGAGCAGTACTTC. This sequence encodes CASSQDGGNYEQYF.

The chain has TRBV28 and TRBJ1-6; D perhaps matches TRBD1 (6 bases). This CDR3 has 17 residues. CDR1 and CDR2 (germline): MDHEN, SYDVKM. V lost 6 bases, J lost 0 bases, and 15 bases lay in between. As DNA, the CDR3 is TGTGCCAGCAGCCGATACCAGGGGAGCTCCTATAATTCACCCCTCCACTTT. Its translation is CASSRYQGSSYNSPLHF.